The clone carrying this TCR beta chain occurred once. This sample stems from a study of radiotherapy plus CTLA-4 blockade in lung cancer. Lung cancer patients with chemo-refractory metastatic non-small-cell disease were given focal radiation plus CTLA-4 blockade with ipilimumab. Clones were read by immunoSEQ multiplex PCR, and TCRdb kept only the in-frame ones, dropping some. Of tens of thousands of clones listed, more than 80% are singletons. J was trimmed by 3 bases and V by 3 bases; bases with no gene match: 13. The CDR3 consists of 18 residues. In germline, CDR1 is LNHDA, CDR2 SQIVND (reference sequence).

Specimen: peripheral blood, collected from a patient treated with radiotherapy plus ipilimumab. This receptor was identified in a human donor with non-small cell lung cancer who had stable disease on radiotherapy plus ipilimumab. The chain joins TRBV19 to TRBJ1-5, with TRBD1 matching over 8 bases. In DNA, the CDR3 is TGTGCCAGTAGTATGGGCAGACTCGACAGGGGTTCCAATCAGCCCCAGCATTTT. Translated: CASSMGRLDRGSNQPQHF.